A selection of T cell receptor beta chains follows, all from one sample in a study of shared clonotypes between healthy human individuals. The table came from immunoSEQ multiplex PCR; TCRdb's copy has only in-frame clones and leaves some out. The sample shows some 1.4 million clones, roughly 95% of them seen only once. The source material was naive CD4+ T cells sorted from blood. Receptors were obtained from a man in his thirties or forties in good health. Both conserved end residues are part of each CDR3. A D gene is named only where the DNA matches it firmly.

CDR3: CASRSGGIPDTQYF
DNA: TGTGCCAGCAGGTCGGGAGGCATCCCAGATACGCAGTATTTT
J: TRBJ2-3
V: TRBV28
D: TRBD2

CDR3: CASSLGLAGAEETQYF
DNA: TGTGCCAGCAGCCTGGGACTAGCGGGGGCGGAAGAGACCCAGTACTTC
J: TRBJ2-5
V: TRBV9
D: TRBD2

CDR3: CASSRDRGTGNTIYF
DNA: TGTGCCAGCAGTAGGGACAGGGGAACTGGAAACACCATATATTTT
J: TRBJ1-3
V: TRBV28
D: TRBD1

CDR3: CASSASGISYNEQFF
DNA: TGTGCCAGCAGCGCTAGCGGGATTTCCTACAATGAGCAGTTCTTC
J: TRBJ2-1
V: TRBV9
D: TRBD2

CDR3: CSVSAGDGYGYTF
DNA: TGCAGCGTGAGCGCAGGGGACGGCTATGGCTACACCTTC
J: TRBJ1-2
V: TRBV29-1
D: .

CDR3: CASRSGTGSNQPQHF
DNA: TGTGCCAGCCGCTCTGGGACAGGGAGCAATCAGCCCCAGCATTTT
J: TRBJ1-5
V: TRBV2
D: TRBD1

CDR3: CASSLGPREQYF
DNA: TGTGCCAGCAGCCTTGGCCCCCGCGAGCAGTACTTC
J: TRBJ2-7
V: TRBV11-2
D: .

CDR3: CASSRRRDRTEAFF
DNA: TGTGCCAGCAGCCGGAGGCGGGACCGGACTGAAGCTTTCTTT
J: TRBJ1-1
V: TRBV7-2
D: .

CDR3: CASSSTGANVLTF
DNA: TGTGCCAGCAGTTCGACAGGGGCCAACGTCCTGACTTTC
J: TRBJ2-6
V: TRBV28
D: .

CDR3: CASSLEGQGQGFLVVF
DNA: TGTGCCAGCAGCTTGGAGGGACAGGGACAGGGGTTCCTAGTGGTGTTC
J: TRBJ2-7
V: TRBV5-6
D: TRBD1